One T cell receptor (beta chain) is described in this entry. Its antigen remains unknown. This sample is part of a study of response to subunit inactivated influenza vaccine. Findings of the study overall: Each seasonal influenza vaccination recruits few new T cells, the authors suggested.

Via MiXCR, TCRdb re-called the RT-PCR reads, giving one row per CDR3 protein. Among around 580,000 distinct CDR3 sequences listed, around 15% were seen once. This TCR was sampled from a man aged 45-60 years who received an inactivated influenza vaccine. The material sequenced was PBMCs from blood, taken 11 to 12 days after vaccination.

The CDR3 sequence: CASRLMTGYEQYF. CDR3 nucleotides: TGTGCCAGCCGATTGATGACGGGCTACGAGCAGTACTTC. The chain uses TRBV5-5 and TRBJ2-7; D call uncertain. Germline V gives CDR1 SGHKS, CDR2 YYEKEE (reference sequence). V gave up 7 bases and J gave up 3 bases, with 14 bases separating them. The CDR3 covers 13 residues.